The T cell receptor beta chain under discussion was sequenced for a study of blood T cell repertoires in COVID-19. Study as a whole: Samples representing acute and convalescent COVID-19 were sourced from the United States, Italy and Spain. T cells, B-cell-depleted T cells, or PBMCs provided the cDNA or gDNA that served as material.

Original methodology: Estimation of nucleated cell counts was performed using reference gene primer amplification. Measured with immunoSEQ multiplex PCR; TCRdb has only the in-frame clones, and not every one. D and trimming were read from the DNA, whereas the V and J calls and clone size are those reported in that table. The sample consists of 220,000 or so clones, roughly 90% of them appearing once. One Seattle source followed patients from active infection through their disease course. This CDR3 spans 15 amino acids. Deletions cut 2 bases from V and 4 bases from J, with 14 bases between. Germline lookup yields CDR1 KGHSH and CDR2 LQKENI.

The receptor comes from a man between 60 and 70 years old with COVID-19, enrolled during active disease. The sample was peripheral blood. V is TRBV18 and J is TRBJ1-1, with a weak D call TRBD1 (6 bases). The chain's CDR3 is CASSPSPQGGTEAFF. The CDR3 bases are TGTGCCAGCTCACCATCCCCACAGGGTGGCACTGAAGCTTTCTTT.